Listed below are T cell receptor beta chains from one sample, sequenced in a study of beta chain features in type 1 diabetes. Measured with immunoSEQ multiplex PCR; TCRdb has only the in-frame clones, and not every one. The profile shows about 150,000 clones, 7.8% of them singletons. The material sequenced was central memory CD4+ T cells from blood. The source of these receptors is a middle-aged woman with type 1 diabetes. CDR3s include the opening cysteine and the closing phenylalanine or tryptophan. Each record gives: D gene, clone size, V gene, J gene, CDR3 DNA, CDR3 protein. A D gene is named only where the DNA matches it firmly. Clone size is not always given. Where it is, it says once, few, many or a class for expanded clones.

d_call: TRBD1
clone_size: -
v_call: TRBV29-1
j_call: TRBJ2-3
cdr3_nt: TGCAGCGTTGAACCTCCGGGACAGGTTTATACGCAGTATTTT
cdr3_aa: CSVEPPGQVYTQYF

d_call: -
clone_size: -
v_call: TRBV28
j_call: TRBJ2-1
cdr3_nt: TGTGCCAGCGGGGGCGGGAGCTACAATGAGCAGTTCTTC
cdr3_aa: CASGGGSYNEQFF

d_call: TRBD2
clone_size: few
v_call: TRBV5-4
j_call: TRBJ2-7
cdr3_nt: TGTGCCAGCAGCTCCCACGAGACTAGCGGGAGATCGTACGAGCAGTACTTC
cdr3_aa: CASSSHETSGRSYEQYF

d_call: -
clone_size: many
v_call: TRBV11-2
j_call: TRBJ2-4
cdr3_nt: TGTGCCAGCAGCTCCCGGTTAGCCAAAAACATTCAGTACTTC
cdr3_aa: CASSSRLAKNIQYF

d_call: TRBD2
clone_size: -
v_call: TRBV4-2
j_call: TRBJ2-1
cdr3_nt: TGTGCCAGCAGCTTACGAGCGAGCGGGGGGTACAATGAGCAGTTCTTC
cdr3_aa: CASSLRASGGYNEQFF

d_call: -
clone_size: -
v_call: TRBV5-1
j_call: TRBJ1-3
cdr3_nt: TGCGCCAGCAGCCCCGGACAGCAGATCTCTGGAAACACCATATATTTT
cdr3_aa: CASSPGQQISGNTIYF

d_call: -
clone_size: few
v_call: TRBV6-5
j_call: TRBJ2-7
cdr3_nt: TGTGCCAGCAGTTACTCAGGGACTGGTTACGAGCAGTACTTC
cdr3_aa: CASSYSGTGYEQYF

d_call: TRBD2
clone_size: few
v_call: TRBV9
j_call: TRBJ2-7
cdr3_nt: TGTGCCAGCAGCGCCTCTAGCGGGATCTTATACGAGCAGTACTTC
cdr3_aa: CASSASSGILYEQYF

d_call: TRBD2
clone_size: few
v_call: TRBV5-6
j_call: TRBJ2-3
cdr3_nt: TGTGCCAGCAGCTTGGGGCTAGCGGGCTTCACAGATACGCAGTATTTT
cdr3_aa: CASSLGLAGFTDTQYF

d_call: TRBD1
clone_size: -
v_call: TRBV28
j_call: TRBJ2-5
cdr3_nt: TGTGCCAGCAGCAACCGACAGGGTACAGAGACCCAGTACTTC
cdr3_aa: CASSNRQGTETQYF

d_call: TRBD1
clone_size: many
v_call: TRBV5-1
j_call: TRBJ1-1
cdr3_nt: TGCGCCAGCAGCTTTATGACACAGGGGTACACTGAAGCTTTCTTT
cdr3_aa: CASSFMTQGYTEAFF

d_call: -
clone_size: -
v_call: TRBV18
j_call: TRBJ2-2
cdr3_nt: TGTGCCAGCTCCGACCGGGCCGGGGAGCTGTTTTTT
cdr3_aa: CASSDRAGELFF

d_call: TRBD2
clone_size: -
v_call: TRBV28
j_call: TRBJ2-5
cdr3_nt: TGTGCCAGCAGCCCCCGAGCGGGGGGATCCCAAGAGACCCAGTACTTC
cdr3_aa: CASSPRAGGSQETQYF

d_call: TRBD1
clone_size: once
v_call: TRBV7-2
j_call: TRBJ2-2
cdr3_nt: TGTGCCAGCAGCCCGTGGACAGGGGCCGGGGAGCTGTTTTTT
cdr3_aa: CASSPWTGAGELFF

d_call: TRBD1
clone_size: -
v_call: TRBV7-8
j_call: TRBJ1-2
cdr3_nt: TGTGCCAGCAGCACTGGGACAGGGTCTACCTATGGCTACACCTTC
cdr3_aa: CASSTGTGSTYGYTF

d_call: TRBD2
clone_size: few
v_call: TRBV6-6
j_call: TRBJ2-1
cdr3_nt: TGTGCCAGCAGCCGACTAGCGGGGGGCTACAATGAGCAGTTCTTC
cdr3_aa: CASSRLAGGYNEQFF

d_call: TRBD1
clone_size: few
v_call: TRBV28
j_call: TRBJ2-7
cdr3_nt: TGTGCCAGCAGTTTACCGGGACAGACCTACGAGCAGTACTTC
cdr3_aa: CASSLPGQTYEQYF

d_call: -
clone_size: -
v_call: TRBV25-1
j_call: TRBJ1-2
cdr3_nt: TGTGCCAGCAGTGAAGGGCCGCCTAACTATGGCTACACCTTC
cdr3_aa: CASSEGPPNYGYTF

d_call: -
clone_size: -
v_call: TRBV27
j_call: TRBJ1-5
cdr3_nt: TGTGCCAGCAGTTTCGCCCATGGAGTCAATCAGCCCCAGCATTTT
cdr3_aa: CASSFAHGVNQPQHF

d_call: TRBD2
clone_size: few
v_call: TRBV4-2
j_call: TRBJ2-7
cdr3_nt: TGTGCCAGCAGCCAATGGTCTAGCGGGGGCCACGAGCAGTACTTC
cdr3_aa: CASSQWSSGGHEQYF

d_call: -
clone_size: -
v_call: TRBV27
j_call: TRBJ1-1
cdr3_nt: TGTGCCAGCAGTCCCCCGAGAGGAGGCGCTGAAGCTTTCTTT
cdr3_aa: CASSPPRGGAEAFF

d_call: TRBD2
clone_size: -
v_call: TRBV9
j_call: TRBJ2-7
cdr3_nt: TGTGCCAGCAGCCCGGGGACTAGCGGAGCCCCCTACGAGCAGTACTTC
cdr3_aa: CASSPGTSGAPYEQYF

d_call: -
clone_size: -
v_call: TRBV5-4
j_call: TRBJ1-6
cdr3_nt: TGTGCCAGCAGCTTGGGGTCGGGGGTACGGGATTCACCCCTCCACTTT
cdr3_aa: CASSLGSGVRDSPLHF

d_call: -
clone_size: few
v_call: TRBV28
j_call: TRBJ2-3
cdr3_nt: TGTGCCAGCAGTTTAGGTGGGCCCGGCACAGATACGCAGTATTTT
cdr3_aa: CASSLGGPGTDTQYF

d_call: -
clone_size: few
v_call: TRBV7-6
j_call: TRBJ2-5
cdr3_nt: TGTGCCAGCAGCCTGGGAGCCGTAAGCCAAGAGACCCAGTACTTC
cdr3_aa: CASSLGAVSQETQYF

d_call: TRBD1
clone_size: -
v_call: TRBV27
j_call: TRBJ2-7
cdr3_nt: TGTGCCAGCAGTTTAAAGGGGACAGGGGCAACCTACGAGCAGTACTTC
cdr3_aa: CASSLKGTGATYEQYF

d_call: -
clone_size: -
v_call: TRBV18
j_call: TRBJ2-5
cdr3_nt: TGTGCCAGCTCACCAACTGCCCAAGAGACCCAGTACTTC
cdr3_aa: CASSPTAQETQYF

d_call: TRBD1
clone_size: -
v_call: TRBV29-1
j_call: TRBJ1-1
cdr3_nt: TGCAGCGTTGAAGGATCAGAGGACAGGGTTAAGACTTTCTTT
cdr3_aa: CSVEGSEDRVKTFF

d_call: -
clone_size: -
v_call: TRBV7-9
j_call: TRBJ1-1
cdr3_nt: TGTGCCAGCAGCTCCCTGGGGGGGGCTACGGGCACTGAAGCTTTCTTT
cdr3_aa: CASSSLGGATGTEAFF

d_call: TRBD1
clone_size: -
v_call: TRBV7-2
j_call: TRBJ1-1
cdr3_nt: TGTGCCAGCAGCTTCACCGGGACAGCAAAAGAAAATTTT
cdr3_aa: CASSFTGTAKENF

d_call: -
clone_size: few
v_call: TRBV5-6
j_call: TRBJ2-1
cdr3_nt: TGTGCCAGCAGCCCCGGGACTTTCCCGGGGGAGTTCTTC
cdr3_aa: CASSPGTFPGEFF

d_call: -
clone_size: few
v_call: TRBV29-1
j_call: TRBJ1-4
cdr3_nt: TGCAGCGTCCAAACGGGTCTTGACAAACTGTTTTTT
cdr3_aa: CSVQTGLDKLFF

d_call: -
clone_size: -
v_call: TRBV18
j_call: TRBJ2-7
cdr3_nt: TGTGCCAGCTCACCACTGCCAGCGGACTCCTACGAGCAGTACTTC
cdr3_aa: CASSPLPADSYEQYF

d_call: -
clone_size: few
v_call: TRBV30
j_call: TRBJ1-3
cdr3_nt: TGTGCCTGCACAGGGACTGGAAACACCATATATTTT
cdr3_aa: CACTGTGNTIYF

d_call: -
clone_size: -
v_call: TRBV7-8
j_call: TRBJ2-1
cdr3_nt: TGTGCCAGCAGCTTAAGGTGGGAGACCTACAATGAGCAGTTCTTC
cdr3_aa: CASSLRWETYNEQFF

d_call: -
clone_size: many
v_call: TRBV7-6
j_call: TRBJ1-4
cdr3_nt: TGTGCCAGCAGCTTAGCCGGGAACAATGAAAAACTGTTTTTT
cdr3_aa: CASSLAGNNEKLFF

d_call: -
clone_size: -
v_call: TRBV7-2
j_call: TRBJ1-1
cdr3_nt: TGTGCCAGCAGCTCCCGGACCTCCCGGGGTGAAGCTTTCTTT
cdr3_aa: CASSSRTSRGEAFF

d_call: -
clone_size: few
v_call: TRBV2
j_call: TRBJ2-6
cdr3_nt: TGTGCCCAAGCTTTCGGGGCCAACGTCCTGACTTTC
cdr3_aa: CAQAFGANVLTF

d_call: -
clone_size: few
v_call: TRBV5-4
j_call: TRBJ1-6
cdr3_nt: TGTGCCAGCAGCTTTGGACAGCAGCCGAATTCACCCCTCCACTTT
cdr3_aa: CASSFGQQPNSPLHF

d_call: TRBD1
clone_size: -
v_call: TRBV28
j_call: TRBJ1-4
cdr3_nt: TGTGCCAGCAGAGTCACAGGGGGCAATAGTGAACTGTTTTTT
cdr3_aa: CASRVTGGNSELFF

d_call: -
clone_size: few
v_call: TRBV27
j_call: TRBJ1-1
cdr3_nt: TGTGCCAGCCGGTCGGGGGGATTAAGGACTGAAGCTTTCTTT
cdr3_aa: CASRSGGLRTEAFF

d_call: TRBD2
clone_size: few
v_call: TRBV5-1
j_call: TRBJ2-3
cdr3_nt: TGCGCCAGCAGATCCGGGCCGGGACTAGCGGGAGAAGATACGCAGTATTTT
cdr3_aa: CASRSGPGLAGEDTQYF

d_call: -
clone_size: -
v_call: TRBV20-1
j_call: TRBJ1-1
cdr3_nt: TGCAGTGGGAGCCGGGACACTGAAGCTTTCTTT
cdr3_aa: CSGSRDTEAFF

d_call: -
clone_size: -
v_call: TRBV18
j_call: TRBJ2-3
cdr3_nt: TGTGCCAGCTCACTCAGACGGGGCACAGATACGCAGTATTTT
cdr3_aa: CASSLRRGTDTQYF

d_call: TRBD1
clone_size: -
v_call: TRBV5-1
j_call: TRBJ1-1
cdr3_nt: TGCGCCAGCAGAGAGGGTACAGGGGGAGCTTTCTTT
cdr3_aa: CASREGTGGAFF

d_call: TRBD1
clone_size: -
v_call: TRBV2
j_call: TRBJ2-7
cdr3_nt: TGTGCCAGCAGTAAAACAGGGGGATCTGCCTACGAGCAGTACTTC
cdr3_aa: CASSKTGGSAYEQYF

d_call: -
clone_size: -
v_call: TRBV27
j_call: TRBJ2-5
cdr3_nt: TGTGCCAGCAGCCGTCTCGGGAGTGGAGAGACCCAGTACTTC
cdr3_aa: CASSRLGSGETQYF

d_call: -
clone_size: -
v_call: TRBV20-1
j_call: TRBJ2-7
cdr3_nt: TGCAGTGCTGAAACAGGGCCTCAGTACTTC
cdr3_aa: CSAETGPQYF